This entry features one T cell receptor beta chain sequence. This sample is drawn from a study of OX40 agonist ivuxolimab in advanced cancers. Excluded were patients having autoimmune disease history or systemic immunosuppression. This CDR3 has 14 amino acids. Sequenced by immunoSEQ multiplex PCR; TCRdb stores in-frame clones only, minus some. Of 90,000 to 150,000 clones in the sample, 75% to 90% are singletons; the top ten hold about 0.55%. Source: CD4+ or CD8+ T cells sorted from blood, taken in a trial of the OX40 agonist ivuxolimab. The TCR was taken from an adult with an advanced solid tumor such as melanoma, head and neck, liver or kidney cancer. The V call is TRBV21-1, the J call TRBJ1-2; TRBD1, the table's D call, lacks a check against the DNA. TRBV21-1 is noted as a pseudogene. The CDR3 DNA reads TGTGCCAGCATCTCGACCCAGGGTTCCTATGGCTACACCTTC. This encodes CASISTQGSYGYTF.